The present T cell receptor beta chain was sequenced within a study of OX40 agonist ivuxolimab in advanced cancers. Across the whole study: Of mixed ages from about 20 to 85 and averaging roughly 60 years, the group was 65% to 85% male. Findings and limits, study-wide: Certain nonresponders likewise exhibited a low normalized T-cell clonal expansion.

On this clone: Its specificity is not known.

TCRdb keeps only in-frame clones here, not all; method: immunoSEQ multiplex PCR. The repertoire includes about 61,000 clones, approximately 90% of them detected once, and about 1.2% sits in the top ten. CDR3 length: 16 residues. Germline-derived CDR1 and CDR2 are MGHRA and YSYEKL. V lost 2 bases, J lost 4 bases, and 17 bases lay in between. Specimen: CD4+ or CD8+ T cells sorted from blood, collected in a trial of the OX40 agonist ivuxolimab. V and J are TRBV4-1 and TRBJ2-5; TRBD1 might be the D (7 bases). The receptor was isolated from an adult with an advanced solid tumor such as melanoma, head and neck, liver or kidney cancer. The CDR3 loop reads CASSQTRGAGGETQYF. The CDR3 DNA reads TGCGCCAGCAGCCAAACGAGGGGGGCAGGGGGAGAGACCCAGTACTTC.